These T cell receptor beta chains were read from a single sample in a study of OX40 agonist ivuxolimab in advanced cancers. Data came from immunoSEQ multiplex PCR; TCRdb stores just in-frame clones and leaves some out. Of fewer than 85,000 clones listed, 70% to 90% are singletons. Sequencing was performed on CD4+ or CD8+ T cells sorted from blood, taken in a trial of the OX40 agonist ivuxolimab. Source of these receptors: an adult with an advanced solid tumor such as melanoma, head and neck, liver or kidney cancer. The CDR3 runs from the conserved cysteine through the conserved F or W. The order of the fields is J gene, V gene, D gene, CDR3 length, clone size, CDR3 protein, CDR3 DNA. A D gene is named only where the DNA matches it firmly. Clone size is stated in some rows and not others, as once, few, many or a class when expanded.

j_call: TRBJ2-1; v_call: TRBV27; d_call: .; cdr3_length: 14; clone_size: .; cdr3_aa: CASSLFGLGDEQFF; cdr3_nt: TGTGCCAGCAGTTTGTTCGGCCTGGGAGATGAGCAGTTCTTC
j_call: TRBJ1-1; v_call: TRBV10-1; d_call: .; cdr3_length: 14; clone_size: .; cdr3_aa: CASSAGTENTEAFF; cdr3_nt: TGCGCCAGCAGTGCCGGGACTGAGAACACTGAAGCTTTCTTT
j_call: TRBJ2-1; v_call: TRBV2; d_call: TRBD1; cdr3_length: 15; clone_size: .; cdr3_aa: CATLIGQGFNNEQFF; cdr3_nt: TGTGCCACCCTAATAGGACAGGGGTTCAACAATGAGCAGTTCTTC
j_call: TRBJ2-1; v_call: TRBV7-8; d_call: .; cdr3_length: 16; clone_size: .; cdr3_aa: CASSSRGSHSYNEQFF; cdr3_nt: TGTGCCAGCAGCTCACGAGGGTCGCACTCCTACAATGAGCAGTTCTTC
j_call: TRBJ2-5; v_call: TRBV5-5; d_call: TRBD1; cdr3_length: 15; clone_size: .; cdr3_aa: CASSRTLTGQETQYF; cdr3_nt: TGTGCCAGCAGTCGCACTCTGACAGGGCAAGAGACCCAGTACTTC
j_call: TRBJ1-3; v_call: TRBV18; d_call: .; cdr3_length: 16; clone_size: .; cdr3_aa: CASSPGSTQGGNTIYF; cdr3_nt: TGTGCCAGCTCACCAGGTTCTACACAGGGAGGAAACACCATATATTTT
j_call: TRBJ2-3; v_call: TRBV5-4; d_call: TRBD2; cdr3_length: 16; clone_size: once; cdr3_aa: CASSLPGLAGKDTQYF; cdr3_nt: TGTGCCAGCAGCTTACCGGGACTAGCGGGGAAAGATACGCAGTATTTT
j_call: TRBJ2-7; v_call: TRBV4-2; d_call: .; cdr3_length: 13; clone_size: .; cdr3_aa: CASSLGVYGEQYF; cdr3_nt: TGTGCCAGCAGCTTGGGAGTGTACGGCGAGCAGTACTTC
j_call: TRBJ1-1; v_call: TRBV7-3; d_call: .; cdr3_length: 13; clone_size: .; cdr3_aa: CASRGHPNTEAFF; cdr3_nt: TGTGCCAGCAGGGGACACCCGAACACTGAAGCTTTCTTT
j_call: TRBJ2-2; v_call: TRBV27; d_call: TRBD2; cdr3_length: 17; clone_size: .; cdr3_aa: CASSLLSVTGGSGELFF; cdr3_nt: TGTGCCAGCAGTTTGTTGTCTGTGACGGGAGGGTCCGGGGAGCTGTTTTTT
j_call: TRBJ2-7; v_call: TRBV12-5; d_call: .; cdr3_length: 14; clone_size: .; cdr3_aa: CASGTGEGGYEQYF; cdr3_nt: TGTGCTAGTGGTACAGGGGAAGGAGGGTACGAGCAGTACTTC
j_call: TRBJ2-3; v_call: TRBV27; d_call: .; cdr3_length: 14; clone_size: few; cdr3_aa: CASSLLGTLGTQYF; cdr3_nt: TGTGCCAGCAGTTTATTAGGGACTCTGGGAACGCAGTATTTT
j_call: TRBJ2-1; v_call: TRBV19; d_call: .; cdr3_length: 15; clone_size: .; cdr3_aa: CASQLVARASNEQFF; cdr3_nt: TGTGCCAGCCAGCTAGTTGCCAGGGCAAGCAATGAGCAGTTCTTC
j_call: TRBJ1-6; v_call: TRBV4-2; d_call: TRBD1; cdr3_length: 16; clone_size: .; cdr3_aa: CASSQGTGGRNSPLHF; cdr3_nt: TGTGCCAGCAGCCAGGGGACAGGGGGTCGGAATTCACCCCTCCACTTT
j_call: TRBJ2-2; v_call: TRBV6-6; d_call: TRBD2; cdr3_length: 15; clone_size: once; cdr3_aa: CASSRGGRSTGELFF; cdr3_nt: TGTGCCAGCAGTCGGGGGGGCCGTAGCACCGGGGAGCTGTTTTTT
j_call: TRBJ2-1; v_call: TRBV7-8; d_call: TRBD1; cdr3_length: 14; clone_size: .; cdr3_aa: CASSRGQSYNEQFF; cdr3_nt: TGTGCCAGCAGCAGGGGACAGAGCTACAATGAGCAGTTCTTC
j_call: TRBJ1-6; v_call: TRBV5-8; d_call: .; cdr3_length: 15; clone_size: .; cdr3_aa: CASRPRTVGNSPLHF; cdr3_nt: TGTGCCAGCAGACCCCGGACCGTAGGGAATTCACCCCTCCACTTT
j_call: TRBJ2-1; v_call: TRBV7-2; d_call: .; cdr3_length: 18; clone_size: .; cdr3_aa: CASSLRWAGARVYNEQFF; cdr3_nt: TGTGCCAGCAGCTTAAGGTGGGCGGGGGCAAGAGTATACAATGAGCAGTTCTTC
j_call: TRBJ1-2; v_call: TRBV5-5; d_call: TRBD1; cdr3_length: 13; clone_size: .; cdr3_aa: CASNLQGSPGYTF; cdr3_nt: TGTGCCAGCAATCTACAGGGGAGTCCTGGCTACACCTTC
j_call: TRBJ2-5; v_call: TRBV4-2; d_call: .; cdr3_length: 14; clone_size: few; cdr3_aa: CASSQDYGKETQYF; cdr3_nt: TGTGCCAGCAGCCAAGATTATGGGAAAGAGACCCAGTACTTC
j_call: TRBJ2-2; v_call: TRBV6-5; d_call: .; cdr3_length: 14; clone_size: .; cdr3_aa: CASSPWSDTGELFF; cdr3_nt: TGTGCCAGCAGCCCGTGGTCGGACACCGGGGAGCTGTTTTTT
j_call: TRBJ1-2; v_call: TRBV9; d_call: TRBD1; cdr3_length: 15; clone_size: .; cdr3_aa: CASSGTGSPRYGYTF; cdr3_nt: TGTGCCAGCAGCGGGACAGGGTCGCCCCGGTATGGCTACACCTTC
j_call: TRBJ1-2; v_call: TRBV4-3; d_call: .; cdr3_length: 15; clone_size: .; cdr3_aa: CASSQDYKDSYGYTF; cdr3_nt: TGCGCCAGCAGCCAAGATTACAAGGACTCCTATGGCTACACCTTC
j_call: TRBJ2-2; v_call: TRBV11-2; d_call: .; cdr3_length: 15; clone_size: once; cdr3_aa: CASTRGGIFIGELFF; cdr3_nt: TGTGCCAGCACTCGTGGGGGGATCTTTATCGGGGAGCTGTTTTTT
j_call: TRBJ1-2; v_call: TRBV7-3; d_call: .; cdr3_length: 15; clone_size: .; cdr3_aa: CASSPDPGRRYGYTF; cdr3_nt: TGTGCCAGCAGCCCCGACCCCGGGAGACGCTATGGCTACACCTTC
j_call: TRBJ1-2; v_call: TRBV19; d_call: .; cdr3_length: 18; clone_size: .; cdr3_aa: CASSLNSGRTLINYGYTF; cdr3_nt: TGTGCCAGTAGTCTAAACAGCGGACGGACACTAATTAACTATGGCTACACCTTC
j_call: TRBJ2-3; v_call: TRBV28; d_call: TRBD2; cdr3_length: 15; clone_size: .; cdr3_aa: CASSLWGGYTDTQYF; cdr3_nt: TGTGCCAGCAGTTTATGGGGGGGGTACACAGATACGCAGTATTTT
j_call: TRBJ2-2; v_call: TRBV29-1; d_call: .; cdr3_length: 12; clone_size: .; cdr3_aa: CSVLQNTGELFF; cdr3_nt: TGCAGCGTTCTTCAGAACACCGGGGAGCTGTTTTTT
j_call: TRBJ2-1; v_call: TRBV19; d_call: TRBD1; cdr3_length: 15; clone_size: .; cdr3_aa: CASSIQGQGNNEQFF; cdr3_nt: TGTGCCAGTAGTATCCAGGGACAGGGAAACAATGAGCAGTTCTTC
j_call: TRBJ2-5; v_call: TRBV9; d_call: TRBD2; cdr3_length: 18; clone_size: .; cdr3_aa: CASSVDQGSRRGSGTQYF; cdr3_nt: TGTGCCAGCAGCGTAGACCAGGGATCTAGGCGGGGGTCCGGGACCCAGTACTTC
j_call: TRBJ2-1; v_call: TRBV11-2; d_call: .; cdr3_length: 15; clone_size: .; cdr3_aa: CASSLGRRSLGEQFF; cdr3_nt: TGTGCCAGCAGCTTAGGTAGGAGGTCGTTAGGGGAGCAGTTCTTC
j_call: TRBJ2-1; v_call: TRBV9; d_call: .; cdr3_length: 16; clone_size: .; cdr3_aa: CASSVRGEGLYNEQFF; cdr3_nt: TGTGCCAGCAGCGTGAGGGGGGAGGGACTCTACAATGAGCAGTTCTTC
j_call: TRBJ2-1; v_call: TRBV14; d_call: .; cdr3_length: 15; clone_size: .; cdr3_aa: CASSQGQNIYNEQFF; cdr3_nt: TGTGCCAGCAGCCAAGGACAGAATATTTACAATGAGCAGTTCTTC
j_call: TRBJ2-5; v_call: TRBV28; d_call: TRBD2; cdr3_length: 15; clone_size: .; cdr3_aa: CASSHLRGAQETQYF; cdr3_nt: TGTGCCAGCAGTCACTTGCGGGGGGCCCAAGAGACCCAGTACTTC
j_call: TRBJ2-3; v_call: TRBV19; d_call: TRBD2; cdr3_length: 13; clone_size: few; cdr3_aa: CASGDYVTDTQYF; cdr3_nt: TGTGCCAGTGGGGACTACGTAACAGATACGCAGTATTTT
j_call: TRBJ2-7; v_call: TRBV7-2; d_call: .; cdr3_length: 14; clone_size: once; cdr3_aa: CASSRGGKGSEQYF; cdr3_nt: TGTGCCAGCAGCCGAGGGGGGAAGGGGAGCGAGCAGTACTTC
j_call: TRBJ2-6; v_call: TRBV25-1; d_call: TRBD1; cdr3_length: 16; clone_size: .; cdr3_aa: CASRASTGAGANVLTF; cdr3_nt: TGTGCCAGCAGAGCCTCGACAGGGGCCGGGGCCAACGTCCTGACTTTC
j_call: TRBJ2-7; v_call: TRBV7-2; d_call: TRBD2; cdr3_length: 16; clone_size: .; cdr3_aa: CASSPRTSGGSYEQYF; cdr3_nt: TGTGCCAGCAGCCCCCGGACTAGCGGGGGCTCCTACGAGCAGTACTTC
j_call: TRBJ1-1; v_call: TRBV19; d_call: TRBD1; cdr3_length: 14; clone_size: .; cdr3_aa: CASTVGQAGTEAFF; cdr3_nt: TGTGCCAGTACCGTAGGACAGGCGGGGACTGAAGCTTTCTTT
j_call: TRBJ2-7; v_call: TRBV5-1; d_call: TRBD2; cdr3_length: 15; clone_size: .; cdr3_aa: CASSSIAGSSYEQYF; cdr3_nt: TGCGCCAGCAGCTCTATAGCGGGTTCGTCCTACGAGCAGTACTTC
j_call: TRBJ2-2; v_call: TRBV28; d_call: .; cdr3_length: 14; clone_size: few; cdr3_aa: CASSTVAVTGELFF; cdr3_nt: TGTGCCAGCAGCACGGTCGCGGTCACCGGGGAGCTGTTTTTT
j_call: TRBJ2-6; v_call: TRBV5-6; d_call: TRBD1; cdr3_length: 17; clone_size: .; cdr3_aa: CASSWDREGSGANVLTF; cdr3_nt: TGTGCCAGCAGCTGGGACAGGGAAGGTTCTGGGGCCAACGTCCTGACTTTC
j_call: TRBJ2-7; v_call: TRBV7-8; d_call: TRBD2; cdr3_length: 14; clone_size: .; cdr3_aa: CASSLRAGVYEQYF; cdr3_nt: TGTGCCAGCAGCTTAAGAGCGGGAGTCTACGAGCAGTACTTC
j_call: TRBJ1-6; v_call: TRBV28; d_call: TRBD1; cdr3_length: 15; clone_size: .; cdr3_aa: CASSSEGATNSPLHF; cdr3_nt: TGTGCCAGCAGTTCGGAGGGGGCGACGAATTCACCCCTCCACTTT
j_call: TRBJ2-1; v_call: TRBV6-5; d_call: .; cdr3_length: 14; clone_size: few; cdr3_aa: CASSAKLAIDEQFF; cdr3_nt: TGTGCCAGCAGTGCCAAACTAGCTATCGATGAGCAGTTCTTC
j_call: TRBJ2-1; v_call: TRBV7-6; d_call: TRBD2; cdr3_length: 18; clone_size: .; cdr3_aa: CASSRTSPSGGVYNEQFF; cdr3_nt: TGTGCCAGCAGCCGTACCTCTCCCAGCGGGGGTGTCTACAATGAGCAGTTCTTC
j_call: TRBJ2-7; v_call: TRBV28; d_call: TRBD2; cdr3_length: 16; clone_size: .; cdr3_aa: CASSPPGSSGLYEQYF; cdr3_nt: TGTGCCAGCAGTCCACCCGGTTCTAGCGGGCTCTACGAGCAGTACTTC
j_call: TRBJ2-3; v_call: TRBV18; d_call: TRBD1; cdr3_length: 15; clone_size: once; cdr3_aa: CASSENRGRGDTQYF; cdr3_nt: TGTGCCAGCTCAGAGAACAGGGGGCGAGGAGATACGCAGTATTTT
j_call: TRBJ2-7; v_call: TRBV9; d_call: .; cdr3_length: 14; clone_size: .; cdr3_aa: CASSVQTGSYEQYF; cdr3_nt: TGTGCCAGCAGCGTTCAGACAGGATCCTACGAGCAGTACTTC
j_call: TRBJ2-6; v_call: TRBV4-3; d_call: TRBD1; cdr3_length: 16; clone_size: .; cdr3_aa: CASSPQGVSGANVLTF; cdr3_nt: TGCGCCAGCAGCCCCCAGGGGGTGTCTGGGGCCAACGTCCTGACTTTC
j_call: TRBJ2-3; v_call: TRBV30; d_call: .; cdr3_length: 13; clone_size: .; cdr3_aa: CAWSVSVTDTQYF; cdr3_nt: TGTGCCTGGAGTGTATCAGTCACAGATACGCAGTATTTT
j_call: TRBJ2-2; v_call: TRBV4-2; d_call: .; cdr3_length: 15; clone_size: .; cdr3_aa: CASSHGRTYTGELFF; cdr3_nt: TGTGCCAGCAGCCATGGAAGGACCTACACCGGGGAGCTGTTTTTT
j_call: TRBJ2-1; v_call: TRBV19; d_call: TRBD2; cdr3_length: 12; clone_size: .; cdr3_aa: CASSDLAGAQFF; cdr3_nt: TGTGCCAGTAGTGACCTAGCGGGAGCGCAGTTCTTC
j_call: TRBJ2-1; v_call: TRBV5-1; d_call: TRBD2; cdr3_length: 15; clone_size: .; cdr3_aa: CASSFRLAGENEQFF; cdr3_nt: TGCGCCAGCAGCTTCCGACTAGCGGGGGAGAATGAGCAGTTCTTC
j_call: TRBJ1-1; v_call: TRBV4-2; d_call: .; cdr3_length: 14; clone_size: .; cdr3_aa: CASSQEGGGTEAFF; cdr3_nt: TGTGCCAGCAGCCAAGAAGGCGGTGGGACTGAAGCTTTCTTT
j_call: TRBJ1-2; v_call: TRBV5-4; d_call: TRBD1; cdr3_length: 14; clone_size: .; cdr3_aa: CASSADRGRDGYTF; cdr3_nt: TGTGCCAGCAGCGCTGACAGGGGTAGGGATGGCTACACCTTC
j_call: TRBJ1-3; v_call: TRBV29-1; d_call: .; cdr3_length: 14; clone_size: few; cdr3_aa: CSVGAGISGNTIYF; cdr3_nt: TGCAGCGTTGGGGCCGGTATCTCTGGAAACACCATATATTTT
j_call: TRBJ2-2; v_call: TRBV6-5; d_call: TRBD2; cdr3_length: 15; clone_size: .; cdr3_aa: CASTGRGGGTGELFF; cdr3_nt: TGTGCCAGCACTGGGCGGGGCGGGGGCACCGGGGAGCTGTTTTTT